Listed below are T cell receptor beta chains from one sample, sequenced in a study of CD8+CD57+ T cells in acquired aplastic anemia. MiXCR, applied by TCRdb to the reads, yields one record per CDR3 protein. The data show 250,000 to 350,000 distinct CDR3 sequences, around three fifths seen once. The sequenced sample consisted of sorted CD4+, CD8+, or CD8+CD57+ T cells (not recorded which) from PBMCs. The receptors derive from a human donor with severe aplastic anemia or a healthy control (not recorded which). Each CDR3 is given without its conserved first and last residue.

v_call	j_call	cdr3_aa
TRBV6-6	TRBJ1-6	ASHRTGRSPLH
TRBV12-3/TRBV12-4	TRBJ1-1	ASSQGSARGRAF
TRBV5-1	TRBJ2-7	ASSQTGGHEQY
TRBV9	TRBJ2-5	ASSASGQEKTQY
TRBV10-3	TRBJ1-3	AISGGRGGPGNTIY
TRBV7-2	TRBJ2-1	ARSLGQGCGNEQF
TRBV19	TRBJ1-2	ASSPDMAANYGYT
TRBV19	TRBJ1-2	ASGGGSDYGYT
TRBV12-3/TRBV12-4	TRBJ1-5	ASSPIGGIQPQH
TRBV5-1	TRBJ1-1	ASSLEGRGYTEAF
TRBV24-1	TRBJ2-3	ASRTGTSTDTQY
TRBV7-8	TRBJ1-5	ASSLGSNQHQH
TRBV10-3	TRBJ2-7	AISESGRESSYEQY
TRBV6-4	TRBJ2-3	ASSGLAGGTDTQY
TRBV12-3/TRBV12-4	TRBJ2-3	ASGVGTDTQY
TRBV7-2	TRBJ2-7	ASSLAEGQGIAHEQY
TRBV6-2/TRBV6-3	TRBJ1-3	ASVDGTSGNTIY
TRBV19	TRBJ2-3	ASAAAWSADTQY
TRBV7-6	TRBJ1-5	ASTPAGPQGPQH
TRBV7-2	TRBJ2-7	ASSLGAGVYEQY
TRBV10-1	TRBJ2-1	ASSEDLLAEQF
TRBV19	TRBJ2-1	ASSIGTGVYNEQF
TRBV24-1	TRBJ1-2	ATSDRRIRGYT
TRBV20-1	TRBJ2-1	SAYLGRLNSYNEQF
TRBV7-2	TRBJ2-7	ASSFTGVRDEQY
TRBV9	TRBJ2-1	ASSMLAGGRHEQF
TRBV10-2	TRBJ2-7	ASSQAGGPAYEQY
TRBV2	TRBJ2-5	ASIQGETQY
TRBV11-2	TRBJ2-2	ASSFHIDTGELF
TRBV7-9	TRBJ2-5	ASSLSSETQY
TRBV6-2/TRBV6-3	TRBJ1-1	ASRNREENTEAF
TRBV5-6	NA	ASSPPGLAGKETQY
TRBV20-1	TRBJ2-3	STTGGRTDTQY
TRBV7-9	TRBJ1-1	AIDTGNTEAF
TRBV2	TRBJ2-1	ASSVNRGSNEQF
TRBV20-1	TRBJ1-6	SARARGASPLH
TRBV6-5	TRBJ2-3	ASSEAKGTQRG
TRBV25-1	TRBJ1-2	ASGGGTGDGYT
TRBV19	TRBJ1-2	ASSIFTNYGYT
TRBV9	TRBJ1-6	ASSLTTEGESPLH
TRBV7-9	TRBJ1-4	ASISAGHGEKLF